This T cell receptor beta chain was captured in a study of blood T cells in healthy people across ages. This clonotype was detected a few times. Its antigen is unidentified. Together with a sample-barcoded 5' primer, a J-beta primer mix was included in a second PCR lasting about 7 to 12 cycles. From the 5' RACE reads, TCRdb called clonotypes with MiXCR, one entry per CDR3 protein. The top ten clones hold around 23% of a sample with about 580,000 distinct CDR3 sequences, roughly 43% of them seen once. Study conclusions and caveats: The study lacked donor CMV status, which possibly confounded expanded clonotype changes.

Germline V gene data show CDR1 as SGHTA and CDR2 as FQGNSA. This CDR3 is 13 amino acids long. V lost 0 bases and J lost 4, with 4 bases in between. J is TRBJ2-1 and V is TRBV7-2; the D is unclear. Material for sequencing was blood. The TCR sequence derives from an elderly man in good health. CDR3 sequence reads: CASSLAVYNEQFF. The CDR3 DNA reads TGTGCCAGCAGCTTAGCAGTTTACAATGAGCAGTTCTTC.